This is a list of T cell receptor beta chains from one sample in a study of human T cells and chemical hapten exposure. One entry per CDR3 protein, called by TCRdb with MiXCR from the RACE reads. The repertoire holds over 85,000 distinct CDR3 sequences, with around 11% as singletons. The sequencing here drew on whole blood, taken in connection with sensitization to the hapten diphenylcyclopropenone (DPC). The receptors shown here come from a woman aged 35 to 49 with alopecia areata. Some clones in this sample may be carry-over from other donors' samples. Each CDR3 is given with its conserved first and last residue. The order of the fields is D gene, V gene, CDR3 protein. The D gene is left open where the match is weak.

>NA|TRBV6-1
CASRDIWNTEAFF
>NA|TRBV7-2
CASSFADTDTQYF
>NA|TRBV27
CASSHRQSLGTDTQYF
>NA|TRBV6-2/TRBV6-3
CASRHTSDTQYF
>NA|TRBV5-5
CASSLSLLTRDPGNTIYF
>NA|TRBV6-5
CASSYSPTGRSSYEQYF
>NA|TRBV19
CASSTGLSYEQYF
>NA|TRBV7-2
CASSVDSSNQPQHF
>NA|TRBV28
CASIELNTDTQYF
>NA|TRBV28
CASSLRGNGETQYF
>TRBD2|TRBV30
CAWARSGRRYNEQFF
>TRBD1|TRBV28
CASSRDSLFQPQHF
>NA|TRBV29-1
CSVDRGLIYEQFF
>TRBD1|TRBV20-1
CSARRTGVDTEAFF
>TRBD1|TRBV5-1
CASGLLTGETGEQYF
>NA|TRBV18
CASSLRETEAFF
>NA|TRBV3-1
CASSQDRGSEQFF
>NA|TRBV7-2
CASSQRPWQITDTQYF
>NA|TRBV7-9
CASTLRQETQYF
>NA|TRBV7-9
CASSLVTRGYEQYF
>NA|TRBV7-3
CASSPRFLGTQYF